This TCR beta chain was recovered during a study of Ad26.COV2.S vaccination and SARS-CoV-2 variants. Overall study context: Ad26.COV2.S, an intramuscular injection, was given once or twice 56 days apart.

As regards this clone: Its antigen is not known.

General study points: It was reported that spike-specific CD8+ and CD4+ T cell responses were substantially broad after vaccination.

Sequencing used immunoSEQ multiplex PCR; TCRdb keeps in-frame clones, though not all of them. The sample shows hundreds of thousands of clones, approximately 88% of them seen only once. CDR3 size: 12 residues. Trimming stripped 5 bases from V and 10 bases from J, with 14 bases between. Noted treatment: 19 received Ad26.COV2.S at low or high dose, single or two shots; about 5 received placebo; per-sample allocation not given. Specimen acquisition occurred on day 63 following the initial vaccine or placebo injection. The sequence was obtained from a person aged 18 to 65 who received the Ad26.COV2.S COVID-19 vaccine or a placebo. The specimen comprised peripheral blood, sampled in a trial of Ad26.COV2.S vaccine versus placebo. The chain recombines TRBV12-3 or TRBV12-4 with TRBJ1-1; maybe TRBD1 (5 bases). In DNA form, the CDR3 reads TGTGCCAGCAGTCTTTCAGGGACGATAGCTTTCTTT. Translated, it gives CASSLSGTIAFF.